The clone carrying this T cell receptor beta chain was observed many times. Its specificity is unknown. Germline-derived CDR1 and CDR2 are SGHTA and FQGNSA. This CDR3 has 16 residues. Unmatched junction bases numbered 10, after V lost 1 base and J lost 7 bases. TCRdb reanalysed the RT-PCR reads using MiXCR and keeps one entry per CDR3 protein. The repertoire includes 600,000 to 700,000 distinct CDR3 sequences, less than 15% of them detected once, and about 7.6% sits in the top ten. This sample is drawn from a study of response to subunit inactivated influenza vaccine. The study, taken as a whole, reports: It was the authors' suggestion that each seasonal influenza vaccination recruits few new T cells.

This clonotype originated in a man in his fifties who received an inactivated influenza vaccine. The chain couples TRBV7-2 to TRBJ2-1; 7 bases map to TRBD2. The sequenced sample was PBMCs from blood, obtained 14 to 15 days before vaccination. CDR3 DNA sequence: TGTGCCAGCAGCTTAGGAGGACTAGGAACGTCAAATGAGCAGTTCTTC. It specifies CASSLGGLGTSNEQFF.